The TCR beta chain described here comes from a study of blood T cell repertoires in COVID-19. Data came from immunoSEQ multiplex PCR; TCRdb stores just in-frame clones and leaves some out. The sample contains around 250,000 clones, 65% to 85% of which appear only once. This clone was counted between two and nine times. The J segment lost 4 bases and the V segment lost 2 bases, leaving 5 bases of the junction unmatched. CDR3 size: 15 residues. In germline, CDR1 is MGHRA, CDR2 YSYEKL. The sample consisted of peripheral blood. This receptor was taken from a woman aged 40 to 50 who had recovered from COVID-19. V and J are TRBV4-1 and TRBJ1-5, with TRBD1 matching 7 bases. The CDR3 DNA follows: TGCGCCAGCAGCCAAAGACTACAGGGGAATCAGCCCCAGCATTTT. This encodes CASSQRLQGNQPQHF.